A single TCR beta chain is shown here with its context. The CDR3 sequence is 13 residues long. V shed 4 bases, J shed 4 bases, and the junction held 3 bases outside the gene matches. Germline CDR1 is MDHEN and CDR2 is SYDVKM. This entry comes from a study of blood T cell repertoires in COVID-19. Study-wide background: Sites in the United States, Italy and Spain provided acute and convalescent COVID-19 samples. T cells, B-cell-depleted T cells, or PBMCs supplied cDNA or gDNA.

Measured with immunoSEQ multiplex PCR; TCRdb has only the in-frame clones, and not every one. The sample consists of around 200,000 clones, 86% of them appearing once. The study assigned cohorts using participant-reported clinical history. The sequence came from a middle-aged man with acute COVID-19. Material: PBMCs or T cells enriched from blood (not recorded which). The genes are TRBV28 and TRBJ1-2; TRBD1 agrees at 7 bases. The CDR3 bases are TGTGCCAGCAGTTCCGGGACAGCCTATGGCTACACCTTC. This gives the protein CASSSGTAYGYTF.